This T cell receptor beta chain derives from a study of cytomegalovirus exposure and HLA in healthy donors (dated by TCRdb to about 2017). About the full investigation: In an earlier analysis of fewer than 750 of the donors, approximately 260 Gb of sequence data and 120 million or so unique TCR beta sequences from about 179 million T cells were reported. An early release covering about 600 HLA-typed donors comprised approximately 290 gigabases of sequencing data and 65 million to 100 million unique TCR sequences. Among the roughly 380 genotyped donors, around 81% belonged to the genetic ancestry cluster associated with self-reported Caucasian donors. The study aimed to test whether signatures of past pathogen exposure could be identified by cataloging public T cell receptors. The study used immunosequencing to profile the T cell repertoires of approximately 650 subjects and linked those repertoires to cytomegalovirus serostatus. Besides the first cohort of 666 subjects, a separate validation cohort made up of 120 different subjects was used. To predict cytomegalovirus infection status, the study brought together high-throughput TCR immunosequencing, statistical association of individual TCRs with disease status, and machine learning. In a later analysis, previously published TCR beta repertoires from 550 to 700 donors were re-analyzed and high-resolution HLA genotyping was added so that TCR occurrence patterns could be studied. The later analysis used no new phenotypic data to find candidate immune exposures, relying instead on TCR beta sequences and their occurrence across donors. An earlier analysis of approximately 630 of the donors applied high-throughput TCR beta sequencing to assess whether each TCR beta V gene segment acted as functional or pseudogenic. Donor age, sex, ethnicity and CMV serostatus were compiled together with the repertoire data. In a later genetic analysis, genome-wide SNP genotypes for about 60% of the 666 donors were used, and that subset was treated as a discovery cohort. Every repertoire in the discovery cohort had been generated on one and the same sequencing platform. Both class I and class II loci were covered by HLA typing, at four-digit resolution. Typing coverage differed by locus: A, B, C, DRB1 and DQB1 were typed in about 620-640 donors, DQA1 in about 550, DPA1 in approximately 600, and DPB1 in just under 490. Because of strong linkage in the cohort, five DR-DQ haplotypes were treated as single units for association and clustering. Across around 400 genotyped donors of the cohort, an average of approximately 220,000 unique TCR beta nucleotide sequences per donor were sequenced, and approximately 19% of those sequences were non-productive.

In the case of this clone: Which antigen it targets is not known. The input lacks base qualities; no much larger clone sits a single base away.

The cohort comprised fewer than 700 healthy bone marrow donors. Cohort members were all nominally healthy when sampled, although unrecorded immune exposures were likely present. The donor was CMV seropositive and was included in the group of 250 to 350 seropositive cohort members. Every donor gave a peripheral blood sample, and the peripheral blood mononuclear cells from that sample were used for TCR beta sequencing. Genomic DNA was extracted from the blood cell samples with the Qiagen DNeasy Blood Extraction Kit. The library relied on the immunoSEQ multiplex PCR assay. A mixture of 60 forward primers for TCR Vbeta segments and 13 reverse primers for TCR Jbeta segments was used in the multiplex PCR. The CDR3 region of rearranged TCR beta genes was amplified from genomic DNA with a multiplex PCR assay. On the Illumina HiSeq System, the amplified TCR beta libraries were sequenced as 87-base-pair reads. Turning to the authors' computational methods: A later analysis tallied 75 million to 85 million unique TCR beta chains across the roughly 610 repertoires, and approximately 11 million of those chains were shared by two or more donors. To remove PCR and sequencing errors, raw reads were error-corrected and collapsed into unique sequences using a nearest-neighbor algorithm that merged closely related sequences. V, D and J gene segments were assigned by aligning CDR3 sequences to IMGT reference sequences. For a sequence to be retained, a match of at least six nucleotides to both a V gene segment and a J gene segment was required. A rearrangement counted as productive if the CDR3 had no stop codons and remained in frame with V and J, and every other rearrangement counted as non-productive. CDR3 was defined according to IMGT convention as the region running from the second conserved V-encoded cysteine to the conserved J-encoded phenylalanine. The earlier analysis of a few hundred of the donors excluded any sequence lacking an unambiguous match to a single V gene segment. An earlier analysis of a few hundred of the donors called V segments functional above 56.7% productive rearrangements and segregating when the between-donor standard deviation exceeded 5%. A statistical classification framework was built to diagnose cytomegalovirus status from the catalog of TCR beta chain sequences. In a later analysis, TCR nucleotide sequences were compared against IMGT/GENE-DB human TR gene sequences so that V and J genes could be assigned. Using the TCRdist pipeline, a later analysis assigned CDR3 sequences along with most-parsimonious VDJ recombination scenarios. In a later analysis, every TCR beta chain was defined by the combination of its CDR3 amino acid sequence and its V-gene family, and reads without a unique V-gene family were dropped. A later analysis removed several hundred highly shared, low-generation-probability nucleotide sequences to deal with suspected cross-contamination and a sequencing artifact. For each public chain, a later analysis derived a clonal expansion index from normalized ranks of inferred template counts within each repertoire. A later analysis computed generation probabilities with a VDJ recombination model fitted to out-of-frame rearrangements, and checked the results against IGoR. In a later analysis, TCR-TCR, TCR-HLA and TCR-CMV co-occurrence was scored with hypergeometric tests, and a repertoire-size bias correction was applied to TCR pairs. To estimate false discovery rates, a later analysis permuted the HLA or CMV assignments 20 times. A later analysis grouped co-occurring TCRs with DBSCAN, adding TCRdist sequence similarity when clustering within HLA-allele-positive subsets. Repertoires with fewer than 30,000 or more than 120,000 public chains, plus five repertoires with anomalous nucleotide sharing, were excluded from co-occurrence clustering. The source is immuneACCESS, and TCRdb retained only in-frame sequences with V and J called. Part of the clones is not carried over; for the studies checked, unresolved V genes explain less than half of this, and the remainder is unexplained. The D gene and trimming were derived from the DNA, and the V and J assignments and clone size from that table. The sample table lists around 150,000 clones, about four fifths of them with a count of one. The ten most abundant clones make up approximately 5.7% of the sample.

Study-level results and caveats: According to the authors, the approach could potentially be generalized to other disease states and immunological phenotypes. In an earlier analysis of 450 to 750 of the donors, most TCR beta V segments appeared in productive rearrangements about 87% or about 30% of the time, broadly matching IMGT annotations. V-gene and J-gene trimming of TCR beta chains was associated with a missense DCLRE1C variant in a later genetic analysis, and the association was replicated in an independent cohort. When HLA alleles, especially DR and DQ, strongly co-occurred, attributing TCR associations to individual alleles was difficult. Presence/absence analyses assumed roughly uniform sequencing depth across donors, an assumption that may not hold. Because counts were too low, seventeen rarely observed V segments, including chromosome 9 orphons, were excluded from the earlier analysis of a few hundred of the donors. According to a later genetic analysis, donors in an Asian-associated ancestry cluster had fewer N-insertions in productive TCRs than the approximately 670-donor mean. In vitro tests confirmed that a few of the cytomegalovirus-associated TCR beta chains recognize cytomegalovirus antigens. In a later analysis, several top co-occurrence clusters were reported to appear linked to parvovirus B19, influenza, CMV and Epstein-Barr virus. The sequencing pipeline was judged likely to have produced a cluster of highly shared sequence variants as a technical artifact. In this cohort, only TCR beta chains were sequenced, and detectable features were limited by the absence of alpha or paired-chain data. In a later analysis, most CMV-associated TCR beta chains were found to appear HLA-restricted, with HLA associations seemingly driven largely by CMV exposure. According to a later analysis, TCR association rates differed among HLA loci, with DRB1 alleles showing the most associated TCRs and HLA-C alleles showing the fewest. A later analysis found that HLA-associated TCR beta chains were more clonally expanded and had lower generation probabilities than equally common non-associated chains. Linkage disequilibrium might explain the correlated functional status among segregating V segments, but an unknown experimental factor could not be excluded. Most TCR sequences were observed very rarely across donors, whereas some public TCRs were present in many individuals. A later analysis associated 17,000 or so TCR beta sequences with specific HLA alleles at a false discovery rate of 0.05. CMV serostatus was the only immune exposure information available for the cohort. Because some donors lacked HLA typing at each locus, the association tests relied only on the typed subset. In the study, some 180 TCR beta chains were listed as associated with cytomegalovirus. A further reported finding was that TCR beta sequences accurately predicted the HLA-A and HLA-B alleles for most subjects in the first cohort. Cytomegalovirus status was reported to be diagnosed by the classifier with high specificity and sensitivity in both the original and validation cohorts.

Sequenced: PBMCs. This receptor was identified in a man aged 25 to 45 in good health and CMV-seropositive.

The CDR3 has the sequence CASSLTRVYNEQFF. The sequenced DNA: TGCGCCAGCAGCTTGACCAGGGTCTACAATGAGCAGTTCTTC. The chain is assembled from TRBV5-1 and TRBJ2-1, and perhaps TRBD1 as D gene, on 5 matching bases. V loses 1 base of germline sequence and J loses 3 bases, and the interval between the two ends is 8 bases. CDR1 is given as SGHRS and CDR2 as YFSETQ, both from the germline V gene. From cysteine to phenylalanine, the CDR3 is 14 amino acids long. The CDR3 DNA has 42 bases and is translated from base 1.